The T cell receptor beta chain under discussion was sequenced for a study of T cells in localized non-small cell lung cancer. Trimming stripped 1 base from V and 6 bases from J, with 16 bases between. CDR1 is KGHSH and CDR2 is LQKENI in the germline V gene. This CDR3 region has 15 residues. Measured with immunoSEQ multiplex PCR; TCRdb has only the in-frame clones, and not every one. This sample has more than 2,000 clones, with roughly 20% found just once. The rearrangement uses TRBV18 and TRBJ2-7; weak D call: TRBD2 (5 bases). The receptor was derived from a man aged 35-75 years with stage I squamous cell lung carcinoma. The specimen comprised normal lung tissue next to the tumor, sampled before any cancer treatment. DNA for the CDR3: TGTGCCAGCTCACCACGAGGGTTAGTTGTCGGCGAGCAGTACTTC. Translating gives CASSPRGLVVGEQYF. Combining the CDR3 with reference TRBV18 and TRBJ2-7 gives the whole variable domain NAGVMQNPRHLVRRRGQEARLRCSPMKGHSHVYWYRQLPEEGLKFMVYLQKENIIDESGMPKERFSAEFPKEGPSILRIQQVVRGDSAAYFCASSPRGLVVGEQYFGPGTRLTVT.